Listed below are T cell receptor beta chains from one sample, sequenced in a study of T-cell reconstitution after alpha-beta-depleted transplantation in children. In TCRdb, the PCR reads were re-called with MiXCR into one record per CDR3 protein. The sample yields approximately 400,000 distinct CDR3 sequences, about 11% seen once. The starting material was PBMCs from the stem cell graft donor, obtained from the stem cell graft. These receptors were obtained from a human donor who donated a stem cell graft to a child with acute myeloid leukemia. Each CDR3 is given with its conserved first and last residue. A D gene is named only where the DNA matches it firmly. Where a row states a size, it is once, few, many or the class of an expanded clone; other rows omit it.

v_call: TRBV29-1; d_call: NA; j_call: TRBJ2-7; clone_size: few; cdr3_nt: TGCAGCGCTACAGGGTCTCAGGGCGAGCAGTACTTC; cdr3_aa: CSATGSQGEQYF
v_call: TRBV10-3; d_call: NA; j_call: TRBJ2-2; clone_size: NA; cdr3_nt: TGTGCCATCAGTGAGGGGGCCGAGAACACCGGGGAGCTGTTTTTT; cdr3_aa: CAISEGAENTGELFF
v_call: TRBV10-3; d_call: NA; j_call: TRBJ1-2; clone_size: many; cdr3_nt: TGTGCCATCGGAAGGGCTGGCTACACCTTC; cdr3_aa: CAIGRAGYTF
v_call: TRBV5-1; d_call: TRBD2; j_call: TRBJ2-1; clone_size: few; cdr3_nt: TGCGCCAGCAGCTTGGAGACTAGCTCGCAGTTCTTC; cdr3_aa: CASSLETSSQFF
v_call: TRBV2; d_call: NA; j_call: TRBJ1-2; clone_size: few; cdr3_nt: TGTGCCAGCAGTGATGAGGGCCACTATGGCTACACCTTC; cdr3_aa: CASSDEGHYGYTF
v_call: TRBV20-1; d_call: NA; j_call: TRBJ1-6; clone_size: many; cdr3_nt: TGCAGTGCTAGTAGGGGCGGGGGCGGGTCACCCCTCCACTTT; cdr3_aa: CSASRGGGGSPLHF
v_call: TRBV2; d_call: NA; j_call: TRBJ1-6; clone_size: few; cdr3_nt: TGTGCCAGCAGCCGAGGCGGGGGGATTAATTCACCCCTCCACTTT; cdr3_aa: CASSRGGGINSPLHF
v_call: TRBV12-3/TRBV12-4; d_call: NA; j_call: TRBJ2-5; clone_size: many; cdr3_nt: TGTGCCAGCAGCTTAGACAGCCAAGAGACCCAGTACTTC; cdr3_aa: CASSLDSQETQYF
v_call: TRBV6-1; d_call: NA; j_call: TRBJ1-1; clone_size: NA; cdr3_nt: TGTGCCAGCAGACCATTGGTACGAGACGCTGAAGCTTTCTTT; cdr3_aa: CASRPLVRDAEAFF
v_call: TRBV7-9; d_call: TRBD2; j_call: TRBJ2-1; clone_size: many; cdr3_nt: TGTGCCAGCAGCCTCTCCCTCCTGACTAGCTTTGGGCAGTTCTTC; cdr3_aa: CASSLSLLTSFGQFF
v_call: TRBV20-1; d_call: NA; j_call: TRBJ1-2; clone_size: NA; cdr3_nt: TGCAGTGCCTACTCCGGGGGGGATGGCTACACCTTC; cdr3_aa: CSAYSGGDGYTF
v_call: TRBV19; d_call: NA; j_call: TRBJ1-1; clone_size: NA; cdr3_nt: TGTGCCAGTAGTACTCAGGGGAACACTGAAGCTTTCTTT; cdr3_aa: CASSTQGNTEAFF
v_call: TRBV20-1; d_call: TRBD1; j_call: TRBJ1-5; clone_size: NA; cdr3_nt: TGCAGTGCTAGCCAACAGGGGCTTCGGCCCCAGCATTTT; cdr3_aa: CSASQQGLRPQHF
v_call: TRBV6-4; d_call: NA; j_call: TRBJ2-3; clone_size: NA; cdr3_nt: TGTGCCAGCAGTGAGGTAGACGGCACAGATACGCAGTATTTT; cdr3_aa: CASSEVDGTDTQYF
v_call: TRBV15; d_call: NA; j_call: TRBJ2-7; clone_size: NA; cdr3_nt: TGTGCCACCAGCAGAGAGGGGTTGGGGGAGCAGTACTTC; cdr3_aa: CATSREGLGEQYF
v_call: TRBV4-3; d_call: NA; j_call: TRBJ2-1; clone_size: few; cdr3_nt: TGCGCCAGCAGCCAAGTGGTGTACAATGAGCAGTTCTTC; cdr3_aa: CASSQVVYNEQFF
v_call: TRBV6-1; d_call: NA; j_call: TRBJ2-5; clone_size: few; cdr3_nt: TGTGCCAGCAGTCGACAGGGACTAGGGGAGACCCAGTACTTC; cdr3_aa: CASSRQGLGETQYF
v_call: TRBV13; d_call: NA; j_call: TRBJ2-5; clone_size: few; cdr3_nt: TGTGCCAGCAGCTTAGGGGACAGCGTGACCCAGTACTTC; cdr3_aa: CASSLGDSVTQYF
v_call: TRBV3-1; d_call: NA; j_call: TRBJ1-3; clone_size: few; cdr3_nt: TGTGCCAGCAGCCAGCCTGGCGGAGCTGGAAACACCATATATTTT; cdr3_aa: CASSQPGGAGNTIYF
v_call: TRBV29-1; d_call: NA; j_call: TRBJ2-7; clone_size: NA; cdr3_nt: TGCAGCGTTGCCAGAAAAGGCCCCCCGGCCTACGAGCAGTACTTC; cdr3_aa: CSVARKGPPAYEQYF
v_call: TRBV10-2; d_call: TRBD1; j_call: TRBJ1-4; clone_size: few; cdr3_nt: TGCGCCAGCTCAAACAGGGGGCAGCGAACTAATGAAAAACTGTTTTTT; cdr3_aa: CASSNRGQRTNEKLFF
v_call: TRBV7-9; d_call: NA; j_call: TRBJ1-4; clone_size: NA; cdr3_nt: TGTGCCAGCAGCAGGTCGACACTCACGGTCGAAAAACTGTTTTTT; cdr3_aa: CASSRSTLTVEKLFF
v_call: TRBV4-3; d_call: NA; j_call: TRBJ2-1; clone_size: few; cdr3_nt: TGCGCCAGCAGCCAAGATTGGGCGCTGGCGGGGTCCAATGAGCAGTTCTTC; cdr3_aa: CASSQDWALAGSNEQFF
v_call: TRBV20-1; d_call: TRBD2; j_call: TRBJ2-3; clone_size: NA; cdr3_nt: TGCAGTGCTGCCCGGGGAAGCGGGGGGCCTTCTAGCACAGATACGCAGTATTTT; cdr3_aa: CSAARGSGGPSSTDTQYF
v_call: TRBV19; d_call: TRBD1; j_call: TRBJ2-1; clone_size: few; cdr3_nt: TGTGCCAGTAACCCGGACAGGGGGCTTGCTGAGCAGTTCTTC; cdr3_aa: CASNPDRGLAEQFF
v_call: TRBV20-1; d_call: TRBD2; j_call: TRBJ2-3; clone_size: many; cdr3_nt: TGCAGTGCTCGGATGACTAGCGGGAGCACAGATACGCAGTATTTT; cdr3_aa: CSARMTSGSTDTQYF
v_call: TRBV14; d_call: NA; j_call: TRBJ2-1; clone_size: few; cdr3_nt: TGTGCCAGCAGCCCGAGGGTCATCTTAGACAATGAGCAGTTCTTC; cdr3_aa: CASSPRVILDNEQFF
v_call: TRBV9; d_call: NA; j_call: TRBJ2-5; clone_size: NA; cdr3_nt: TGTGCCAGCAGCGTGGACGGGCTGGGTATCTGGGAGACCCAGTACTTC; cdr3_aa: CASSVDGLGIWETQYF
v_call: TRBV6-5; d_call: TRBD1; j_call: TRBJ1-1; clone_size: few; cdr3_nt: TGTGCCAGCAGTTACGTTGGCAGGGGGAGCACTGAAGCTTTCTTT; cdr3_aa: CASSYVGRGSTEAFF
v_call: TRBV9; d_call: TRBD2; j_call: TRBJ2-7; clone_size: few; cdr3_nt: TGTGCCAGCAGCGGCGGGGCGGGAGCCCACGAGCAGTACTTC; cdr3_aa: CASSGGAGAHEQYF
v_call: TRBV29-1; d_call: NA; j_call: TRBJ1-1; clone_size: NA; cdr3_nt: TGCAGCGTTGGTGACACTGAAGCTTTCTTT; cdr3_aa: CSVGDTEAFF
v_call: TRBV6-5; d_call: NA; j_call: TRBJ1-2; clone_size: few; cdr3_nt: TGTGCCAGCAGTCGGGGGCTCTATGGCTACACCTTC; cdr3_aa: CASSRGLYGYTF
v_call: TRBV20-1; d_call: NA; j_call: TRBJ1-2; clone_size: NA; cdr3_nt: TGCAGTGCTAGAGATCTTGTGTATGGCTACACCTTC; cdr3_aa: CSARDLVYGYTF
v_call: TRBV15; d_call: NA; j_call: TRBJ2-5; clone_size: NA; cdr3_nt: TGTGCCACCAGCGACCGGGCCCTAGGCGGGACCCAGTACTTC; cdr3_aa: CATSDRALGGTQYF
v_call: TRBV5-1; d_call: TRBD2; j_call: TRBJ2-3; clone_size: many; cdr3_nt: TGCGCCAGCAGCTTGACTGCGGGGGTTACAGATACGCAGTATTTT; cdr3_aa: CASSLTAGVTDTQYF